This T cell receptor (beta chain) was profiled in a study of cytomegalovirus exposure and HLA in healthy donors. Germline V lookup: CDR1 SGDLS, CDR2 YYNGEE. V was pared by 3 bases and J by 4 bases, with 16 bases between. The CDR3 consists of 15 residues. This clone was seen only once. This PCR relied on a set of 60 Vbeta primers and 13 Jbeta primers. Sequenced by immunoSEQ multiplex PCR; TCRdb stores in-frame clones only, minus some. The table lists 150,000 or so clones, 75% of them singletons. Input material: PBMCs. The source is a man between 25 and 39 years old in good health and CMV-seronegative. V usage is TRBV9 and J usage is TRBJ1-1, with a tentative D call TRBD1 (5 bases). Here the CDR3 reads CASSALDRVSTEAFF. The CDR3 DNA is TGTGCCAGCAGCGCGTTAGACAGAGTGTCCACTGAAGCTTTCTTT.